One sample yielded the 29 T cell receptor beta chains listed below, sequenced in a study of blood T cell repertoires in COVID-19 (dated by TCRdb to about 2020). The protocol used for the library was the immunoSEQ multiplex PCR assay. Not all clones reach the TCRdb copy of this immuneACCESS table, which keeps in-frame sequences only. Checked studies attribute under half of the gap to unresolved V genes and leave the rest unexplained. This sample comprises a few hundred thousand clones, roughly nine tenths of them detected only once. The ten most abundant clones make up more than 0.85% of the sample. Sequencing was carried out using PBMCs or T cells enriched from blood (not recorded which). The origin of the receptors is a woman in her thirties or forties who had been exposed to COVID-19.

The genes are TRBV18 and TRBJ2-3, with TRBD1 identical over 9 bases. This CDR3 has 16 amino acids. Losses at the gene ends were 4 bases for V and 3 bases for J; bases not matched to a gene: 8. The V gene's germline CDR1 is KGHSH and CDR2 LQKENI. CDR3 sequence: CASSRAPGQGTDTQYF. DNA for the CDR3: TGTGCCAGCTCACGGGCGCCGGGACAGGGAACAGATACGCAGTATTTT.

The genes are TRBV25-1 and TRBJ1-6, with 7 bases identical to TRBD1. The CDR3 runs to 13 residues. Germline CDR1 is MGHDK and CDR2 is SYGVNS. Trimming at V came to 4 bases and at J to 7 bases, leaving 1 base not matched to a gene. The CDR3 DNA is TGTGCCAGCAGTGCCAGGGGGAATTCACCCCTCCACTTT. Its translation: CASSARGNSPLHF.

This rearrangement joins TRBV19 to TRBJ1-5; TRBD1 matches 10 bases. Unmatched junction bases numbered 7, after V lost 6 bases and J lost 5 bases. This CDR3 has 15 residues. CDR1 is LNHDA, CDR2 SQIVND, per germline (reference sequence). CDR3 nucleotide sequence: TGTGCCAGTAGGCGGGGGACAGGGGTCGATCAGCCCCAGCATTTT. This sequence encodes CASRRGTGVDQPQHF. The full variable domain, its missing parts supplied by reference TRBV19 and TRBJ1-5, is DGGITQSPKYLFRKEGQNVTLSCEQNLNHDAMYWYRQDPGQGLRLIYYSQIVNDFQKGDIAEGYSVSREKKESFPLTVTSAQKNPTAFYLCASRRGTGVDQPQHFGDGTRLSIL.

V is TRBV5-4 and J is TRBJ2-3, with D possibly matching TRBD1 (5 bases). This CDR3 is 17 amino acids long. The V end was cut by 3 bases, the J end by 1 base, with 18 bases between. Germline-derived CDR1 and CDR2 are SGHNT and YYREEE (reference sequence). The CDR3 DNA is TGTGCCAGCAGCTCCGAACCAGGGTCTCAAGGCACAGATACGCAGTATTTT. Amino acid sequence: CASSSEPGSQGTDTQYF.

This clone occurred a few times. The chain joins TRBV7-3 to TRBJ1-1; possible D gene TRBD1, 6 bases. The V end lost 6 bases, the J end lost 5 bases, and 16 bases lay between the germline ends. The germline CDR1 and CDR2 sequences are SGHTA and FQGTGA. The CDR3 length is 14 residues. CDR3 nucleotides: TGTGCCAGCAGGGCAGCAGGGGCTGGGACTGAAGCTTTCTTT. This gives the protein CASRAAGAGTEAFF.

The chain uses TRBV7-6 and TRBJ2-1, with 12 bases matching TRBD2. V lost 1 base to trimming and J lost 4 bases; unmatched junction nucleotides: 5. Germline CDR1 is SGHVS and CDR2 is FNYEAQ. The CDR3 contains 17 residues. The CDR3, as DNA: TGTGCCAGCAGCTTAGGGGCTAGCGGGGGGGCTTACAATGAGCAGTTCTTC. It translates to CASSLGASGGAYNEQFF.

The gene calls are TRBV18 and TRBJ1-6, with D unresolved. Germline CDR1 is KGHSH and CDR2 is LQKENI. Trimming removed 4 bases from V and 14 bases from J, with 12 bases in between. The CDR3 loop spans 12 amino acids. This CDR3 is CASSLQTPTLHF. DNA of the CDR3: TGTGCCAGCTCACTACAAACCCCGACCCTCCACTTT.

This CDR3 reads CASSAIVTGELFF. The CDR3 DNA is TGTGCCAGCAGCGCAATAGTTACCGGGGAGCTGTTTTTT. V and J are TRBV9 and TRBJ2-2; D unclear. CDR3 size: 13 residues. Germline V gene lookup returns CDR1 SGDLS and CDR2 YYNGEE. Trimming shortened V by 3 bases and J by 5 bases, and 8 bases separated the two germline ends. Drawing the rest from reference TRBV9 and TRBJ2-2, the complete variable domain is DSGVTQTPKHLITATGQRVTLRCSPRSGDLSVYWYQQSLDQGLQFLIQYYNGEERAKGNILERFSAQQFPDLHSELNLSSLELGDSALYFCASSAIVTGELFFGEGSRLTVL.

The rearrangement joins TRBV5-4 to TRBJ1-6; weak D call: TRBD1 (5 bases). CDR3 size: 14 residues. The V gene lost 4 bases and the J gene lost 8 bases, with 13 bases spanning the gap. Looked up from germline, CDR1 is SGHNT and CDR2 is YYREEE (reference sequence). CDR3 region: CASSLEAGHSPLHF. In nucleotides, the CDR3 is TGTGCCAGCAGCCTTGAAGCAGGGCATTCACCCCTCCACTTT.

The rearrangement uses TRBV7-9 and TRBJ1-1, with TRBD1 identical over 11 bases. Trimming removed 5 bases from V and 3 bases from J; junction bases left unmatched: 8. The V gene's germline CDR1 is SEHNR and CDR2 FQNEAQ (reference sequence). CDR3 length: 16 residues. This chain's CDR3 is CASSPLDRGLDTEAFF. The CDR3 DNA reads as TGTGCCAGCAGCCCGCTGGACAGGGGGCTGGACACTGAAGCTTTCTTT.

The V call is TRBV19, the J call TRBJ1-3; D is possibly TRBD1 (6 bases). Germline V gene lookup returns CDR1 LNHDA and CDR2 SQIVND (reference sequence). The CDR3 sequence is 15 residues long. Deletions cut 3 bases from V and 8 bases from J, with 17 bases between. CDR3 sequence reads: CASSIPAQGRDTIYF. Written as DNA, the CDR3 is TGTGCCAGTAGTATTCCGGCACAGGGTCGCGACACCATATATTTT.

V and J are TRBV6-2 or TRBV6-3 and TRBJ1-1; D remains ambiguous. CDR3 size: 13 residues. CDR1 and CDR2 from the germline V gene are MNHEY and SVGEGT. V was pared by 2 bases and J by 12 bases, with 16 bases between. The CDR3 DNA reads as TGTGCCAGCAGTTACGCAGTGAGCCCTAGGTCTTTCTTT. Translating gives CASSYAVSPRSFF.

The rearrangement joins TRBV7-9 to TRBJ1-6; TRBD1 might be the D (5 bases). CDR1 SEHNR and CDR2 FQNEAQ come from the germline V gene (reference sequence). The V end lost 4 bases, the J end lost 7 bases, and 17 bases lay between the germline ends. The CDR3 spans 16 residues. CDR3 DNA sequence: TGTGCCAGCAGCTCCAGCGACGCGGGGCAGAATTCACCCCTCCACTTT. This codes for CASSSSDAGQNSPLHF. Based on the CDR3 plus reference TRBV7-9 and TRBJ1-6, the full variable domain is DTGVSQNPRHKITKRGQNVTFRCDPISEHNRLYWYRQTLGQGPEFLTYFQNEAQLEKSRLLSDRFSAERPKGSFSTLEIQRTEQGDSAMYLCASSSSDAGQNSPLHFGNGTRLTVT.

The CDR3 DNA reads as TGTGCCAGCAGTTTATCGTATCCGGGAGGTGTCCCTGAAGCTTTCTTT. Residues: CASSLSYPGGVPEAFF. The rearrangement uses TRBV27 and TRBJ1-1, with no clear D. This CDR3 has 16 amino acids. The V and J ends lost 0 bases and 6 bases respectively, with 17 bases between them. Germline V lookup: CDR1 MNHEY, CDR2 SMNVEV (reference sequence).

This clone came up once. As DNA, the CDR3 is TGTGCCAGCTCACCACGGCGGGGGGGCCTCAGCACAGATACGCAGTATTTT. This encodes CASSPRRGGLSTDTQYF. The chain is built from TRBV18 and TRBJ2-3, with 9 nucleotides matching TRBD2. Germline V gives CDR1 KGHSH, CDR2 LQKENI. The trim removed 1 base at V and 0 bases at J, leaving 5 bases unmatched. This CDR3 contains 17 residues.

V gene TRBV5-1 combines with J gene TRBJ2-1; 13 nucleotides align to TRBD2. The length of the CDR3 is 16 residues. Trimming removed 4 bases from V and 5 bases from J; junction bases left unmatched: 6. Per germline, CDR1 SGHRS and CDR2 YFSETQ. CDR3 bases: TGCGCCAGCAGCCCCCGAGGACTAGCGGGGGACAATGAGCAGTTCTTC. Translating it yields CASSPRGLAGDNEQFF.

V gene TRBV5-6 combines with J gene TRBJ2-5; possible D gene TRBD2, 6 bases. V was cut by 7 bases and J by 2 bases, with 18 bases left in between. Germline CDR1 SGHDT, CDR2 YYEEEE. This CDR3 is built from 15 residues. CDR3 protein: CASRPYGGWQETQYF. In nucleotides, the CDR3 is TGTGCCAGCCGACCCTATGGGGGGTGGCAAGAGACCCAGTACTTC.

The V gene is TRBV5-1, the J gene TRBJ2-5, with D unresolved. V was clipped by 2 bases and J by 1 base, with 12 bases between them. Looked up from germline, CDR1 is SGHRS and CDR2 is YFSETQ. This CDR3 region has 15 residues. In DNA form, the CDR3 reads TGCGCCAGCAGCTTAGACTCAGCGATCCAAGAGACCCAGTACTTC. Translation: CASSLDSAIQETQYF. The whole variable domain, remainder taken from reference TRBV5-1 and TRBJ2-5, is KAGVTQTPRYLIKTRGQQVTLSCSPISGHRSVSWYQQTPGQGLQFLFEYFSETQRNKGNFPGRFSGRQFSNSRSEMNVSTLELGDSALYLCASSLDSAIQETQYFGPGTRLLVL.

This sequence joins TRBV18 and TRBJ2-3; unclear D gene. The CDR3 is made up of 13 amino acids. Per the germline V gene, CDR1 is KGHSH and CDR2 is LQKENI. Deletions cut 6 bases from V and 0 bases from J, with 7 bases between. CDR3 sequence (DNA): TGTGCCAGCTCCCCTTCTAGCACAGATACGCAGTATTTT. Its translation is CASSPSSTDTQYF.

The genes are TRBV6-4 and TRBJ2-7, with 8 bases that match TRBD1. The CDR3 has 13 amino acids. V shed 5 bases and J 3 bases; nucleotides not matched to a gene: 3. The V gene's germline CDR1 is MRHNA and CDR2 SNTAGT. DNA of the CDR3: TGTGCCAGCAGTCTAGGGACAGGCTACGAGCAGTACTTC. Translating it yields CASSLGTGYEQYF.

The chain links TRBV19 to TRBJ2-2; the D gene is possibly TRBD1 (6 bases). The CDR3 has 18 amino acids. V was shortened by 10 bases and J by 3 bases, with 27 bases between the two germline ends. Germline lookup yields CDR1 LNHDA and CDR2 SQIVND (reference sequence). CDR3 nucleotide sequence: TGTGCCACCAGCCTATTACCATTGGACAGAGCATACACCGGGGAGCTGTTTTTT. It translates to CATSLLPLDRAYTGELFF.

The CDR3 nucleotides are TGCAGCGTTGATCAGAATGAGCAGTTCTTC. Its translation: CSVDQNEQFF. The V call is TRBV29-1, the J call TRBJ2-1; no clear D gene. Germline assignment: CDR1 SQVTM and CDR2 ANQGSEA. Trimming cost V 3 bases and J 7 bases, with 4 bases left between them. CDR3 size: 10 residues.

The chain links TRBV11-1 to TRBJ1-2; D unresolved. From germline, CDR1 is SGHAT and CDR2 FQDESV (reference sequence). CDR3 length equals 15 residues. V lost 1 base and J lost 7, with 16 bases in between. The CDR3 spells CASSLVQSAVGGYTF. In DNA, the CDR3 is TGTGCCAGCAGCTTAGTCCAGTCCGCGGTGGGTGGCTACACCTTC.

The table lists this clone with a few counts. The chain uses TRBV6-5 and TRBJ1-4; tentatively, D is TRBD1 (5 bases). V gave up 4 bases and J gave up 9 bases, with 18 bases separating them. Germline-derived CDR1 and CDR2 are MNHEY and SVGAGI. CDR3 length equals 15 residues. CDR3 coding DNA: TGTGCCAGCAGTTCCGTAACGGGGGATAGGAAAAAACTGTTTTTT. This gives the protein CASSSVTGDRKKLFF.

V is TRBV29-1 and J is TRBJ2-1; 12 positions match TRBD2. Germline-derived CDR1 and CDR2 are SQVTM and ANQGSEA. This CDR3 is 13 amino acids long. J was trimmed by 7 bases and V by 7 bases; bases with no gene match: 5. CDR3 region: CSGASGRANEQFF. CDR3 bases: TGCAGCGGGGCTAGCGGGAGGGCAAATGAGCAGTTCTTC.

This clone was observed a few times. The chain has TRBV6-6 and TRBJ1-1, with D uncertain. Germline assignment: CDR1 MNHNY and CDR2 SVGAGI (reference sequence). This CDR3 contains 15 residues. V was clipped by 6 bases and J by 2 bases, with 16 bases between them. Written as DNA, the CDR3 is TGTGCCAGCAGGCCTCCGGGTCGATTAAACACTGAAGCTTTCTTT. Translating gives CASRPPGRLNTEAFF.

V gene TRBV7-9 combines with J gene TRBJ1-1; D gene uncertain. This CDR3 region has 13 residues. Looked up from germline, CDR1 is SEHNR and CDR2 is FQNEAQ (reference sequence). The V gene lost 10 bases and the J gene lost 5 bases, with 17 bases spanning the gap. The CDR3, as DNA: TGTGCCACCCCCGGGTCGGATAGGACTGAAGCTTTCTTT. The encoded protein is CATPGSDRTEAFF.

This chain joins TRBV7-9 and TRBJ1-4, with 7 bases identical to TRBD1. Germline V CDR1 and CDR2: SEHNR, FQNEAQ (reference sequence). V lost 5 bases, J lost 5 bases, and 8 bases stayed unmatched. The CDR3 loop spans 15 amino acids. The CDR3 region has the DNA TGTGCCAGCAGCCAAACGACAGGGAAGAATGAAAAACTGTTTTTT. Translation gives CASSQTTGKNEKLFF.

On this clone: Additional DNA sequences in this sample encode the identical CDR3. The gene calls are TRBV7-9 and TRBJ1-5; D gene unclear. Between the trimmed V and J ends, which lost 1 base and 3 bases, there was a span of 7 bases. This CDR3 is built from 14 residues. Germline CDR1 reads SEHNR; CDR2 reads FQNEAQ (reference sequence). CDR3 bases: TGTGCCAGCAGCTTAGGAGGAAACAATCAGCCCCAGCATTTT. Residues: CASSLGGNNQPQHF.